This is a list of T cell receptor beta chains from one sample in a study of patients and donors after allogeneic stem cell transplantation. Each CDR3 protein gets one entry after TCRdb re-called the RT-PCR reads with MiXCR. There are 410,000 or so distinct CDR3 sequences in the sample; 16% occur only once, and over 6% lies in the top ten. The sequencing input was blood, either unsorted or a sorted T cell fraction (not recorded which). The receptors shown here come from a human donor who was either an allogeneic HSCT recipient or a stem cell or donor lymphocyte infusion donor (not recorded which). It is not recorded whose cells these are; they may come from a transplant donor. Each CDR3 is given with its conserved first and last residue. D genes are given only for firm matches. Part of the rows lack a size; the others show once, few, many or a class for expanded clones.

>.|TRBV29-1|TRBJ2-7|.
CSVAQGRGAYEQYF
TGCAGCGTTGCACAGGGACGCGGCGCCTACGAGCAGTACTTC
>.|TRBV28|TRBJ1-5|.
CASSYEGQPQHF
TGTGCCAGCAGTTATGAGGGACAGCCCCAGCATTTT
>TRBD1|TRBV4-3|TRBJ1-6|.
CASSRAGGGSYNSPLHF
TGCGCCAGCAGCCGAGCAGGGGGGGGCTCCTATAATTCACCCCTCCACTTT
>.|TRBV5-6|TRBJ2-2|.
CASSSRVANTGELFF
TGTGCCAGCAGCTCGAGAGTAGCGAACACCGGGGAGCTGTTTTTT
>TRBD1|TRBV10-3|TRBJ2-7|few
CAISEPSSRDRGPYEQYF
TGTGCCATCAGTGAGCCATCCTCCCGGGACAGGGGGCCCTACGAGCAGTACTTC
>.|TRBV4-1|TRBJ2-1|.
CASSRRGDRGNNEQFF
TGCGCCAGCAGCCGACGGGGGGACAGAGGAAACAATGAGCAGTTCTTC
>.|TRBV4-1|TRBJ2-4|.
CASSLPGRSTKNIQYF
TGCGCCAGCAGCCTTCCGGGACGATCTACCAAAAACATTCAGTACTTC
>TRBD1|TRBV15|TRBJ1-5|.
CATSSIQGVESPQHF
TGTGCCACCAGCAGTATACAGGGGGTAGAATCACCCCAGCATTTT
>TRBD2|TRBV7-9|TRBJ2-7|few
CASSPRGGIVGFEQYF
TGTGCCAGCAGCCCCCGGGGGGGAATAGTGGGGTTCGAGCAGTACTTC
>.|TRBV3-1|TRBJ2-5|few
CASSSDRPSQETQYF
TGTGCCAGCAGCTCAGACAGACCTTCACAAGAGACCCAGTACTTC
>.|TRBV12-3/TRBV12-4|TRBJ1-4|.
CASSQRKPPTEKLFF
TGTGCCAGCAGCCAACGGAAGCCTCCCACTGAAAAACTGTTTTTT
>.|TRBV11-2|TRBJ2-1|few
CASSLTINEQFF
TGTGCCAGCAGCTTGACCATCAATGAGCAGTTCTTC
>TRBD2|TRBV12-3/TRBV12-4|TRBJ2-5|many
CASSFWGLTAETQYF
TGTGCCAGCAGTTTTTGGGGACTAACGGCGGAGACCCAGTACTTC
>.|TRBV5-6|TRBJ2-1|.
CASSLVLTGGYEQFF
TGTGCCAGCAGCTTGGTCCTCACGGGTGGGTATGAGCAGTTCTTC
>TRBD2|TRBV20-1|TRBJ2-1|once
CSARDPGLAGSYNEQFF
TGCAGTGCTAGAGACCCCGGACTAGCGGGATCCTACAATGAGCAGTTCTTC
>.|TRBV5-1|TRBJ2-2|few
CASSPRSAENTGELFF
TGCGCCAGCAGCCCGAGGTCAGCGGAAAACACCGGGGAGCTGTTTTTT
>.|TRBV10-3|TRBJ2-7|many
CATRDTSSYEQYF
TGTGCCACCCGGGACACTTCGTCCTACGAGCAGTACTTC
>.|TRBV24-1|TRBJ1-1|few
CATSGPWGEAFF
TGTGCCACCAGTGGGCCGTGGGGGGAAGCTTTCTTT
>TRBD2|TRBV4-3|TRBJ2-1|.
CASSQEVGLAGVEQFF
TGCGCCAGCAGCCAAGAGGTAGGACTAGCGGGGGTTGAGCAGTTCTTC
>.|TRBV6-1|TRBJ1-1|few
CASRPPGTLFMNTEAFF
TGTGCCAGCAGGCCCCCAGGGACACTCTTTATGAACACTGAAGCTTTCTTT
>TRBD2|TRBV5-1|TRBJ2-2|.
CASSLVLAGEATGELFF
TGCGCCAGCAGCTTGGTCCTAGCGGGAGAGGCTACCGGGGAGCTGTTTTTT
>.|TRBV20-1|TRBJ2-7|few
CSARELTGTHEQYF
TGCAGTGCTAGGGAGCTGACGGGGACCCACGAGCAGTACTTC
>TRBD1|TRBV7-6|TRBJ2-6|.
CASSPRPGQSSGANVLTF
TGTGCCAGCAGCCCAAGACCGGGACAGAGCTCTGGGGCCAACGTCCTGACTTTC
>TRBD2|TRBV3-1|TRBJ2-1|many
CASSHRLAGGYNEQFF
TGTGCCAGCAGCCACAGACTAGCGGGCGGTTACAATGAGCAGTTCTTC
>TRBD1|TRBV6-1|TRBJ2-2|.
CASRVTGGLTGELFF
TGTGCCAGCAGGGTGACAGGGGGATTAACCGGGGAGCTGTTTTTT
>.|TRBV6-5|TRBJ2-3|few
CASSYSGDGYTQYF
TGTGCCAGCAGTTACTCGGGGGATGGATATACGCAGTATTTT
>TRBD2|TRBV29-1|TRBJ2-3|.
CSVEGLRGGFTDTQYF
TGCAGCGTTGAGGGCTTGCGGGGGGGATTCACAGATACGCAGTATTTT
>.|TRBV15|TRBJ1-1|few
CATSRDRREREAFF
TGTGCCACCAGCAGAGATCGGCGAGAGCGTGAAGCTTTCTTT
>TRBD1|TRBV18|TRBJ1-4|.
CASSPRTGENEKLFF
TGTGCCAGCTCACCACGAACAGGGGAGAATGAAAAACTGTTTTTT
>TRBD2|TRBV12-3/TRBV12-4|TRBJ2-1|.
CASSYSGTSGMWNEQFF
TGTGCCAGCAGTTATTCCGGGACTAGCGGGATGTGGAATGAGCAGTTCTTC
>.|TRBV18|TRBJ2-5|few
CASSPDLREETQYF
TGTGCCAGCTCACCGGATCTGAGGGAGGAGACCCAGTACTTC
>TRBD1|TRBV29-1|TRBJ1-3|many
CSATPGGSGNTIYF
TGCAGCGCAACTCCAGGGGGTTCTGGAAACACCATATATTTT
>.|TRBV11-3|TRBJ1-1|many
CASSSGHLGSEAFF
TGTGCCAGCAGCTCGGGACACCTCGGCTCTGAAGCTTTCTTT
>.|TRBV6-5|TRBJ1-2|.
CASSDSGNGYTF
TGTGCCAGCAGTGACTCAGGGAATGGCTACACCTTC